This entry lists 21 T cell receptor beta chains sequenced from one sample in a study of blood T cell repertoires in COVID-19. Data came from immunoSEQ multiplex PCR; TCRdb stores just in-frame clones and leaves some out. The data hold 130,000 to 150,000 clones, with more than 65% observed a single time. Sequencing used peripheral blood. These receptor sequences come from a man in his 60s with active or convalescent COVID-19.

This chain joins TRBV6-5 and TRBJ2-1, with 7 positions matching TRBD1. The length of the CDR3 is 16 residues. Germline V CDR1 and CDR2: MNHEY, SVGAGI. Trimming cost V 2 bases and J 2 bases; bases outside gene matches: 6. CDR3 DNA sequence: TGTGCCAGCAGTTACCGGACAGGTCGTGCCTACAATGAGCAGTTCTTC. This sequence encodes CASSYRTGRAYNEQFF.

The rearrangement joins TRBV9 to TRBJ1-5, with TRBD1 identical over 7 bases. This CDR3 has 15 residues. Per germline, CDR1 SGDLS and CDR2 YYNGEE. Trimming took 3 bases from V and 5 from J; bases not matched to a gene: 8. The CDR3 reads CASSATPTGDQPQHF. CDR3 nucleotide sequence: TGTGCCAGCAGCGCAACGCCAACAGGGGATCAGCCCCAGCATTTT.

This chain links TRBV27 with TRBJ1-2, with 12 bases lining up with TRBD1. V shed 6 bases and J 8 bases; nucleotides not matched to a gene: 4. Per germline, CDR1 MNHEY and CDR2 SMNVEV (reference sequence). This CDR3 has 13 residues. CDR3 in DNA: TGTGCCAGCAGACCGGGACAGGGGGCGGGCTACACCTTC. Translating it yields CASRPGQGAGYTF.

The chain joins TRBV6-5 to TRBJ2-2; the D is unclear. This CDR3 has 15 amino acids. V dropped 5 bases and J dropped 0 bases, with 10 bases sitting between them. Germline lookup yields CDR1 MNHEY and CDR2 SVGAGI. The CDR3: CASSQQRSNTGELFF. For the CDR3, the DNA is TGTGCCAGCAGTCAACAACGTTCGAACACCGGGGAGCTGTTTTTT.

This clone has a handful of counts. This sequence joins TRBV19 and TRBJ1-5, with TRBD1 matching 7 bases. The CDR3 spans 14 residues. The ends lost 7 bases at V and 2 bases at J; junction bases unmatched: 5. In germline, CDR1 is LNHDA, CDR2 SQIVND (reference sequence). CDR3: CASTDRVGNQPQHF. The CDR3 DNA follows: TGTGCCAGTACCGACAGGGTCGGCAATCAGCCCCAGCATTTT. The full variable domain, completed using reference TRBV19 and TRBJ1-5, is DGGITQSPKYLFRKEGQNVTLSCEQNLNHDAMYWYRQDPGQGLRLIYYSQIVNDFQKGDIAEGYSVSREKKESFPLTVTSAQKNPTAFYLCASTDRVGNQPQHFGDGTRLSIL.

The chain employs TRBV7-2 and TRBJ2-3; no clear D gene. The germline V gene has CDR1 SGHTA and CDR2 FQGNSA. The CDR3 covers 14 residues. V was trimmed by 5 bases and J by 1 base, leaving 10 bases between them. DNA for the CDR3: TGTGCCAGCAGCCCTACGTTTGGCACAGATACGCAGTATTTT. This gives the protein CASSPTFGTDTQYF.

This chain joins TRBV5-6 and TRBJ1-2, with D perhaps matching TRBD1 (5 bases). CDR3 length: 16 amino acids. CDR1 is SGHDT, CDR2 YYEEEE, per germline. The ends were cut back, 4 bases at V and 1 base at J, with 17 bases in the middle. CDR3 in amino acids: CASSPGPLTVNYGYTF. DNA for the CDR3: TGTGCCAGCAGCCCAGGGCCTTTGACAGTTAACTATGGCTACACCTTC.

The V and J genes are TRBV12-2 and TRBJ1-2; the table's D call TRBD1 went unverified against the DNA. TRBV12-2 is reported as a pseudogene. This CDR3 has 15 amino acids. CDR3: CASRWGAGLINGYTF. As DNA, the CDR3 is TGTGCAAGTCGCTGGGGTGCAGGGTTAATAAATGGCTACACCTTC.

This clone was found a few times. The V gene is TRBV30, the J gene TRBJ1-3; D remains ambiguous. Germline V lookup: CDR1 GTSNPN, CDR2 SVGIG (reference sequence). V lost 2 bases and J 3 bases, leaving 8 bases between the germline ends. The CDR3 consists of 13 residues. In DNA, the CDR3 is TGTGCCTGGAGTTCCGCGGGTGGAAACACCATATATTTT. Its translation: CAWSSAGGNTIYF. Variable domain in full (rest from reference TRBV30 and TRBJ1-3): SQTIHQWPATLVQPVGSPLSLECTVEGTSNPNLYWYRQAAGRGLQLLFYSVGIGQISSEVPQNLSASRPQDRQFILSSKKLLLSDSGFYLCAWSSAGGNTIYFGEGSWLTVV.

The V and J genes are TRBV7-9 and TRBJ1-1; 11 bases map to TRBD1. V lost 5 bases to trimming and J lost 7 bases; unmatched junction nucleotides: 6. The CDR3 extends over 14 amino acids. CDR1 and CDR2 (germline): SEHNR, FQNEAQ (reference sequence). The CDR3 sequence: CASSNGQGAIEAFF. The CDR3 bases are TGTGCCAGCAGCAACGGACAGGGGGCGATTGAAGCTTTCTTT.

This clone was seen only once. The V and J genes are TRBV15 and TRBJ2-7; D not certain. CDR3 length: 15 residues. Trimming took 0 bases from V and 2 from J, leaving 11 bases between them. Germline V gives CDR1 LNHNV, CDR2 YYDKDF (reference sequence). The CDR3 coding sequence is TGTGCCACCAGCAGAGATCTCGCGGTTCCCTACGAGCAGTACTTC. It specifies CATSRDLAVPYEQYF.

This chain links TRBV7-9 with TRBJ2-2; 11 nucleotides line up with TRBD2. V lost 5 bases, J lost 1 base, and 3 bases stayed unmatched. This CDR3 has 16 amino acids. Per the germline V gene, CDR1 is SEHNR and CDR2 is FQNEAQ (reference sequence). CDR3 in amino acids: CASSSTSGGNTGELFF. CDR3 bases: TGTGCCAGCAGCAGCACTAGCGGGGGGAACACCGGGGAGCTGTTTTTT.

This clone was picked up one time. The rearrangement joins TRBV27 to TRBJ2-1; 12 bases line up with TRBD2. The V and J ends lost 4 bases and 7 bases, in that order; junction bases with no gene match: 5. Germline V CDR1 and CDR2: MNHEY, SMNVEV (reference sequence). The CDR3 has 15 amino acids. CDR3 protein: CASSYLAGGANEQFF. CDR3 bases: TGTGCCAGCAGTTACCTAGCGGGAGGGGCAAATGAGCAGTTCTTC.

The V call is TRBV4-1, the J call TRBJ1-6, with unresolved D. Trimming removed 2 bases from V and 6 bases from J, with 14 bases in between. This CDR3 region has 16 residues. Looked up from germline, CDR1 is MGHRA and CDR2 is YSYEKL. CDR3 protein: CASSQRGQSVNSPLHF. CDR3 nucleotide sequence: TGCGCCAGCAGCCAAAGAGGGCAGTCCGTTAATTCACCCCTCCACTTT.

The chain uses TRBV4-3 and TRBJ1-3, with D possibly being TRBD1 (5 bases). The germline V gene encodes CDR1 LGHNA and CDR2 YSLEER. V shed 0 bases and J shed 2 bases, with 17 bases lying between them. The CDR3 spans 18 residues. The CDR3 DNA is TGCGCCAGCAGCCAAGATAACGTCCAGGGTTCAACTGGAAACACCATATATTTT. As protein: CASSQDNVQGSTGNTIYF.

V usage is TRBV11-3 and J usage is TRBJ1-2; 7 bases align to TRBD1. The germline V gene has CDR1 SGHNT and CDR2 YENEEA. The trim removed 2 bases at V and 4 bases at J, leaving 4 bases unmatched. This CDR3 spans 14 amino acids. CDR3 protein: CASSLTGTVYGYTF. In nucleotides, the CDR3 is TGTGCCAGCAGCTTAACCGGGACAGTCTATGGCTACACCTTC.

This clone turned up a few times. The chain carries TRBV5-1 and TRBJ2-3, with D perhaps matching TRBD2 (6 bases). Germline loops: CDR1 SGHRS, CDR2 YFSETQ. The V gene lost 4 bases and the J gene lost 3 bases, with 15 bases spanning the gap. The CDR3 loop spans 15 amino acids. CDR3: CASSTSSVGTDTQYF. The CDR3 region has the DNA TGCGCCAGCAGCACCTCTAGCGTCGGGACAGATACGCAGTATTTT.

The chain employs TRBV19 and TRBJ2-7; 7 bases line up with TRBD1. V lost 7 bases and J lost 0; bases outside the gene matches: 6. Germline V gene sequence: CDR1 LNHDA, CDR2 SQIVND (reference sequence). This CDR3 spans 14 amino acids. CDR3 coding DNA: TGTGCCAGTAATAGTGGGGACAGCTCCTACGAGCAGTACTTC. Translated: CASNSGDSSYEQYF.

This clone is a singleton in its sample. The rearrangement joins TRBV27 to TRBJ1-5, with 7 bases aligning to TRBD1. The CDR3 has 15 amino acids. Trimming cost V 5 bases and J 2 bases; bases outside gene matches: 6. Germline lookup yields CDR1 MNHEY and CDR2 SMNVEV (reference sequence). This CDR3 reads CASSLRTGRNQPQHF. CDR3 nucleotides: TGTGCCAGCAGTCTTAGGACAGGCCGCAATCAGCCCCAGCATTTT.

The chain recombines TRBV14 with TRBJ2-3; D perhaps matches TRBD2 (7 bases). The CDR3 has 16 residues. Germline CDR1 and CDR2: SGHDN and FVKESK. V was shortened by 4 bases and J by 4 bases, with 18 bases between the two germline ends. The CDR3 loop reads CASSRDLGGQADTQYF. In DNA form, the CDR3 reads TGTGCCAGCAGCCGAGACCTCGGGGGGCAGGCAGATACGCAGTATTTT.

This chain uses TRBV7-9 with TRBJ2-3; 7 bases align to TRBD2. With V trimmed by 5 bases and J by 4 bases, 9 bases remained unmatched. This CDR3 comprises 15 residues. Germline CDR1 and CDR2: SEHNR and FQNEAQ (reference sequence). DNA of the CDR3: TGTGCCAGCAGCATATCGGGGGAGGGCGCAGATACGCAGTATTTT. It specifies CASSISGEGADTQYF.